Presented here are 5 T cell receptor beta chains from one specimen sequenced in a study of T cells in Graves' hyperthyroidism and ophthalmopathy. Amplified TCR beta CDR3 regions came from RNA transcripts. When the TCR CDR3 underwent first-round RT-PCR, the HTBI primer set was used. TCRdb reprocessed the multiplex PCR reads with MiXCR, giving one entry per CDR3 protein. The sample shows approximately 710,000 distinct CDR3 sequences, around 16% of them seen only once. The material sequenced was blood. All receptors derive from a man in his forties or fifties with Graves' hyperthyroidism.

The chain has TRBV30 and TRBJ2-2; the match to TRBD2 covers 12 bases. The ends lost 1 base at V and 6 bases at J; junction bases unmatched: 3. This CDR3 has 15 amino acids. Germline V gene lookup returns CDR1 GTSNPN and CDR2 SVGIG (reference sequence). The CDR3 region has the DNA TGTGCCTGGAGTGGTACTAGCGGGAGGCCCGGGGAGCTGTTTTTT. It specifies CAWSGTSGRPGELFF. The whole variable domain, filled in from reference TRBV30 and TRBJ2-2, reads SQTIHQWPATLVQPVGSPLSLECTVEGTSNPNLYWYRQAAGRGLQLLFYSVGIGQISSEVPQNLSASRPQDRQFILSSKKLLLSDSGFYLCAWSGTSGRPGELFFGEGSRLTVL.

This clonotype was found many times. V usage is TRBV29-1 and J usage is TRBJ2-3; D might be TRBD1 (5 bases). This CDR3 region has 14 residues. The germline CDR1 and CDR2 sequences are SQVTM and ANQGSEA. V shed 6 bases and J shed 1 base, with 14 bases lying between them. CDR3 sequence (DNA): TGCAGCGTAGCCAGTCCGACAGGCACAGATACGCAGTATTTT. Its protein is CSVASPTGTDTQYF.

The chain combines TRBV27 with TRBJ2-7; perhaps TRBD1 as D (7 bases). V was cut by 5 bases and J by 3 bases, with 14 bases left in between. The CDR3 consists of 14 residues. Germline loops: CDR1 MNHEY, CDR2 SMNVEV (reference sequence). As DNA, the CDR3 is TGTGCCAGCAGTCGGGAGAGGGGGCTCTACGAGCAGTACTTC. It codes for CASSRERGLYEQYF.

A few counts support this clonotype. The CDR3 sequence is CASRTGYSLNEQFF. The CDR3 nucleotides are TGTGCCAGTAGGACAGGGTATTCCCTCAATGAGCAGTTCTTC. This chain connects TRBV19 to TRBJ2-1; 7 nucleotides line up with TRBD1. Germline V gene sequence: CDR1 LNHDA, CDR2 SQIVND (reference sequence). Germline trimming cut 6 bases from V and 6 bases from J; bases unmatched to any gene: 8. This CDR3 has 14 amino acids.

The chain uses TRBV29-1 and TRBJ2-5; the D gene is possibly TRBD2 (5 bases). V lost 1 base and J lost 2, with 11 bases in between. The germline CDR1 and CDR2 sequences are SQVTM and ANQGSEA. The CDR3 runs to 14 residues. CDR3: CSVEGERTQETQYF. The CDR3 region has the DNA TGCAGCGTTGAAGGGGAACGGACTCAAGAGACCCAGTACTTC.